This entry lists 11 T cell receptor beta chains sequenced from one sample in a study of cytomegalovirus exposure and HLA in healthy donors. The PCR used 60 Vbeta and 13 Jbeta primers. Assay: immunoSEQ multiplex PCR; the TCRdb copy retains only in-frame clones and omits some. Here the sample spans under 95,000 clones, around 80% being singletons. The sample comprised PBMCs. These receptors originate from a male donor in good health and CMV-seronegative.

V and J are TRBV5-1 and TRBJ1-4, with D possibly being TRBD1 (6 bases). V gave up 0 bases and J gave up 4 bases, with 10 bases separating them. CDR1 SGHRS and CDR2 YFSETQ come from the germline V gene. The CDR3 has 15 amino acids. CDR3 sequence (DNA): TGCGCCAGCAGCTTGGTAGGGGGTCTTAATGAAAAACTGTTTTTT. Residues: CASSLVGGLNEKLFF.

The chain employs TRBV9 and TRBJ2-2; 11 nucleotides align to TRBD1. The CDR3 is 16 amino acids. V gave up 2 bases and J gave up 0 bases; unmatched junction bases: 0. In germline, CDR1 is SGDLS, CDR2 YYNGEE. The CDR3, as DNA: TGTGCCAGCAGCGTGGGACAGGGGGCGAACACCGGGGAGCTGTTTTTT. The encoded protein is CASSVGQGANTGELFF.

The rearrangement joins TRBV29-1 to TRBJ2-3, with D perhaps TRBD2 (6 bases). CDR1 and CDR2 (germline): SQVTM, ANQGSEA. The CDR3 totals 11 residues. V lost 3 bases and J lost 5, with 6 bases in between. The CDR3 nucleotides read TGCAGCGTTGAGGAGGGAGATACGCAGTATTTT. Amino acids: CSVEEGDTQYF.

The J gene is TRBJ2-1, the V gene TRBV7-8; 9 nucleotides line up with TRBD2. Losses at the gene ends were 2 bases for V and 0 bases for J; bases not matched to a gene: 11. Germline V gene sequence: CDR1 SGHVS, CDR2 FQNEAQ. This CDR3 is built from 19 residues. The chain's CDR3 is CASSLSGTSSSISYNEQFF. The CDR3 nucleotides read TGTGCCAGCAGCTTATCCGGGACTAGCTCCTCCATCTCCTACAATGAGCAGTTCTTC.

The chain joins TRBV7-2 to TRBJ1-2; maybe TRBD1 (5 bases). Germline lookup yields CDR1 SGHTA and CDR2 FQGNSA. V was clipped by 10 bases and J by 6 bases, with 21 bases between them. The CDR3 has 14 amino acids. CDR3 sequence: CAKSPQRRGDGYTF. The CDR3 region has the DNA TGTGCCAAGAGCCCCCAGCGCCGGGGGGATGGCTACACCTTC.

This chain uses TRBV6-5 with TRBJ2-7; 9 bases agree with TRBD1. There are 15 residues in the CDR3. The ends lost 1 base at V and 5 bases at J; junction bases unmatched: 6. Germline V CDR1 and CDR2: MNHEY, SVGAGI. CDR3 coding DNA: TGTGCCAGCAGTTACTACACAGGGGGCAGAAACGAGCAGTACTTC. This codes for CASSYYTGGRNEQYF.

On this clone: Other DNA sequences in this sample translate to the same CDR3. This chain uses TRBV28 with TRBJ2-7, with TRBD2 identical over 10 bases. Per the germline V gene, CDR1 is MDHEN and CDR2 is SYDVKM. The CDR3 extends over 13 amino acids. Germline trimming cut 5 bases from V and 6 bases from J; bases unmatched to any gene: 4. CDR3 amino acids: CASSGLAGVEQYF. The CDR3 bases are TGTGCCAGCAGTGGGCTAGCGGGAGTCGAGCAGTACTTC.

With respect to this clone: This specimen includes other DNA sequences encoding the same CDR3. The V gene is TRBV2, the J gene TRBJ2-2; D is undetermined. V lost 7 bases and J lost 0, with 12 bases in between. Germline V CDR1 and CDR2: SNHLY, FYNNEI. The CDR3 covers 15 residues. This chain's CDR3 is CASTSPFANTGELFF. The CDR3 DNA follows: TGTGCCAGCACGAGCCCGTTCGCGAACACCGGGGAGCTGTTTTTT.

The gene calls are TRBV30 and TRBJ1-2, with 7 bases that match TRBD1. V trimming: 4 bases; J trimming: 4 bases; junction bases outside the gene matches: 9. The CDR3 totals 14 residues. Germline CDR1 and CDR2: GTSNPN and SVGIG (reference sequence). CDR3 sequence: CAWNPGQSFYGYTF. The CDR3 nucleotides read TGTGCCTGGAACCCGGGACAGAGCTTCTATGGCTACACCTTC.

The chain links TRBV6-4 to TRBJ2-1; 8 nucleotides agree with TRBD2. The CDR3 is 15 amino acids. Germline values: CDR1 MRHNA, CDR2 SNTAGT. The junction had 7 bases not matched to a gene; V was cut back by 3 bases and J by 6 bases. CDR3 protein: CASSEGAGEFNEQFF. CDR3 in DNA: TGTGCCAGCAGTGAAGGAGCGGGGGAGTTCAATGAGCAGTTCTTC.

In regard to this clone: Other DNA sequences in this specimen translate into the identical CDR3. The chain is built from TRBV6-5 and TRBJ1-4; D might be TRBD1 (5 bases). The CDR3 consists of 14 residues. Per the germline V gene, CDR1 is MNHEY and CDR2 is SVGAGI. The ends were cut back, 0 bases at V and 12 bases at J, with 14 bases in the middle. The CDR3 sequence is CASSYSIGVGQLFF. CDR3 nucleotides: TGTGCCAGCAGTTACTCGATAGGGGTCGGGCAACTGTTTTTT.